This T cell receptor (beta chain) originates from a study of regulatory T cells in long-lasting Graves disease. About the research overall: New Graves' disease cases had less than 3 months of antithyroid drugs.

Investigators prepared the TCR beta libraries by applying iRepertoire HTBI primers and Arm-PCR of CDR3 regions. MiXCR, applied by TCRdb to the multiplex PCR reads, yields one record per CDR3 protein. Seen here are under 700,000 distinct CDR3 sequences, around 16% observed once, and the top ten hold around a quarter. CDR3 length equals 13 residues. V lost 1 base to trimming and J lost 8 bases, with 11 bases between them. CDR1 and CDR2 from the germline V gene are LGHDT and YNNKEL (reference sequence). As for time point: newly diagnosed GD, antithyroid drugs for less than 3 months. Preparation of the TCR library used RNA extracted from PBMCs. This clonotype was observed a few times. These records were also assigned to another study, of T cells in Graves' hyperthyroidism and ophthalmopathy.

Here the sequenced sample was peripheral blood mononuclear cells (PBMCs), taken at new diagnosis, from a patient treated with antithyroid drugs. This clonotype was sampled from a woman aged 40 to 65 with Graves disease. The V gene is TRBV3-1, the J gene TRBJ1-1, with D maybe TRBD1 (5 bases). CDR3 protein: CASSQVTGAEAFF. In nucleotides, the CDR3 is TGTGCCAGCAGCCAAGTCACCGGGGCCGAAGCTTTCTTT. Supplemented by reference TRBV3-1 and TRBJ1-1, the full variable domain reads DTAVSQTPKYLVTQMGNDKSIKCEQNLGHDTMYWYKQDSKKFLKIMFSYNNKELIINETVPNRFSPKSPDKAHLNLHINSLELGDSAVYFCASSQVTGAEAFFGQGTRLTVV.